A single sample gave rise to the 15 T cell receptor beta chains below, sequenced in a study of chemoradiotherapy in HPV16-positive cancers. TCRdb's copy holds only in-frame clones and misses some; the assay was immunoSEQ multiplex PCR. The table shows 7,000 to 9,500 clones, with roughly 78% occurring only once. The specimen was collected from a patient who underwent chemoradiotherapy. The receptors were gathered from a human donor with HPV-associated anogenital cancer.

The J gene is TRBJ2-2, the V gene TRBV4-1; TRBD2 matches at 10 bases. The CDR3 runs 20 residues. Trimming cost V 0 bases and J 4 bases; bases outside gene matches: 14. Germline V gene sequence: CDR1 MGHRA, CDR2 YSYEKL. The CDR3 region has the DNA TGCGCCAGCAGCCAAGATCGGGCTAGCGGGGGACCCCCCATCACCGGGGAGCTGTTTTTT. This gives the protein CASSQDRASGGPPITGELFF.

V usage is TRBV7-2 and J usage is TRBJ2-3; 8 bases agree with TRBD1. J gave up 4 bases and V 5 bases, and 8 bases lay outside the gene matches. Germline V lookup: CDR1 SGHTA, CDR2 FQGNSA. The CDR3 covers 15 residues. The CDR3 DNA follows: TGTGCCAGCAGCCTCTGGGGACAGGACTCAGATACGCAGTATTTT. The encoded protein is CASSLWGQDSDTQYF.

The V gene is TRBV9, the J gene TRBJ2-6, with D unresolved. The CDR3 runs to 16 residues. Germline V gene lookup returns CDR1 SGDLS and CDR2 YYNGEE. V was cut by 4 bases and J by 0 bases, with 11 bases left in between. The CDR3 sequence is CASSPHSSSGANVLTF. CDR3 DNA sequence: TGTGCCAGCAGCCCCCACAGCAGCTCTGGGGCCAACGTCCTGACTTTC.

V and J are TRBV11-2 and TRBJ2-5; 9 bases match TRBD1. Germline CDR1 SGHAT, CDR2 FQNNGV. CDR3 length: 16 amino acids. Germline trimming cut 1 base from V and 4 bases from J; bases unmatched to any gene: 7. CDR3 coding DNA: TGTGCCAGCAGCTTAGTAGGACAGGGGAAAGGAGAGACCCAGTACTTC. This codes for CASSLVGQGKGETQYF.

V gene TRBV15 combines with J gene TRBJ2-3; D may match TRBD1 or TRBD2 (5 bases each). There are 13 residues in the CDR3. Germline V gene data show CDR1 as LNHNV and CDR2 as YYDKDF (reference sequence). Trimming stripped 5 bases from V and 2 bases from J, with 8 bases between. The CDR3 sequence: CATSRDPTDTQYF. CDR3 DNA: TGTGCCACCAGCCGGGACCCCACAGATACGCAGTATTTT.

The chain couples TRBV7-2 to TRBJ1-4, with TRBD1 as a possible D gene (6 bases). This CDR3 is 14 amino acids long. From germline, CDR1 is SGHTA and CDR2 FQGNSA. DNA of the CDR3: TGTGGCAGAGAGGGGGGACCCACTAATGAAAAACTGTTTTTT. Its translation is CGREGGPTNEKLFF.

J is TRBJ2-3 and V is TRBV9, with 9 bases fitting TRBD2. J gave up 6 bases and V 4 bases, and 12 bases lay outside the gene matches. Germline V gene sequence: CDR1 SGDLS, CDR2 YYNGEE. The CDR3 sequence is 16 residues long. CDR3 DNA sequence: TGTGCCAGCAGCCCGATGGGGGCGGGGGGGCGGGATACGCAGTATTTT. It codes for CASSPMGAGGRDTQYF. Drawing the rest from reference TRBV9 and TRBJ2-3, the complete variable domain is DSGVTQTPKHLITATGQRVTLRCSPRSGDLSVYWYQQSLDQGLQFLIQYYNGEERAKGNILERFSAQQFPDLHSELNLSSLELGDSALYFCASSPMGAGGRDTQYFGPGTRLTVL.

This clone was seen a few times. The chain employs TRBV6-1 and TRBJ1-5, with D unclear. Per the germline V gene, CDR1 is MNHNS and CDR2 is SASEGT. The ends were cut back, 4 bases at V and 7 bases at J, with 17 bases in the middle. The CDR3 is 15 amino acids. CDR3 in amino acids: CASSGGVSRRQPQHF. In nucleotides, the CDR3 is TGTGCCAGCAGTGGGGGAGTAAGTAGACGGCAGCCCCAGCATTTT.

The chain couples TRBV7-2 to TRBJ2-7; D is unresolved. V shed 2 bases and J shed 6 bases, with 5 bases lying between them. Germline V lookup: CDR1 SGHTA, CDR2 FQGNSA. The CDR3 length is 11 residues. Here the CDR3 reads CASSLYGEQYF. CDR3 DNA sequence: TGTGCCAGCAGCTTATATGGCGAGCAGTACTTC. The whole variable domain, filled in from reference TRBV7-2 and TRBJ2-7, reads GAGVSQSPSNKVTEKGKDVELRCDPISGHTALYWYRQSLGQGLEFLIYFQGNSAPDKSGLPSDRFSAERTGGSVSTLTIQRTQQEDSAVYLCASSLYGEQYFGPGTRLTVT.

The rearrangement uses TRBV19 and TRBJ1-5; D is perhaps TRBD1 (5 bases). The germline V and J ends were trimmed by 1 base and 5 bases, with 9 bases remaining between them. Germline-derived CDR1 and CDR2 are LNHDA and SQIVND (reference sequence). CDR3 length equals 14 residues. This chain's CDR3 is CASSIGAGHQPQHF. The CDR3 DNA reads as TGTGCCAGTAGTATAGGGGCGGGGCATCAGCCCCAGCATTTT.

V usage is TRBV15 and J usage is TRBJ2-1; 11 positions match TRBD1. The germline gives CDR1 LNHNV, CDR2 YYDKDF (reference sequence). The CDR3 consists of 15 residues. Trimming took 3 bases from V and 8 from J; bases not matched to a gene: 6. The CDR3 region is CATSRDRGQAHEQFF. The CDR3 DNA reads TGTGCCACCAGCAGGGACAGGGGGCAAGCGCATGAGCAGTTCTTC.

The CDR3 here is CASSRLTGSGETQYF. The CDR3 DNA sequence: TGTGCCAGCAGCCGCCTGACAGGTTCTGGGGAGACCCAGTACTTC. The V gene is TRBV6-6, the J gene TRBJ2-5, with TRBD1 as a possible D gene (6 bases). Deletions cut 6 bases from V and 5 bases from J, with 19 bases between. Germline V gene data show CDR1 as MNHNY and CDR2 as SVGAGI (reference sequence). This CDR3 has 15 amino acids.

The rearrangement links TRBV9 to TRBJ2-5; D gene uncertain. V was clipped by 3 bases and J by 4 bases, with 19 bases between them. Germline V gene sequence: CDR1 SGDLS, CDR2 YYNGEE. This CDR3 region has 16 residues. CDR3 protein: CASSEYATRAGETQYF. The DNA of the CDR3 is TGTGCCAGCAGCGAATACGCCACCCGGGCCGGAGAGACCCAGTACTTC.

The chain recombines TRBV4-2 with TRBJ2-1; 10 bases agree with TRBD2. Germline CDR1 and CDR2: LGHNA and YNFKEQ. The CDR3 contains 16 residues. V shed 1 base, J shed 11 bases, and the junction held 11 bases outside the gene matches. In DNA, the CDR3 is TGTGCCAGCAGCCAAGGTCTCACTAGCGGGGATCTCCAGCAGTTCTTC. Encoded protein: CASSQGLTSGDLQQFF.

The V and J genes are TRBV30 and TRBJ2-5, with TRBD1 as a possible D gene (5 bases). With 1 base removed from V and 4 bases from J, the gap between germline ends came to 10 bases. CDR3 length equals 13 residues. CDR1 GTSNPN and CDR2 SVGIG come from the germline V gene (reference sequence). The DNA for the CDR3 is TGTGCCTGGAGTGCGCGTAGGGGAGAGACCCAGTACTTC. Translation gives CAWSARRGETQYF.